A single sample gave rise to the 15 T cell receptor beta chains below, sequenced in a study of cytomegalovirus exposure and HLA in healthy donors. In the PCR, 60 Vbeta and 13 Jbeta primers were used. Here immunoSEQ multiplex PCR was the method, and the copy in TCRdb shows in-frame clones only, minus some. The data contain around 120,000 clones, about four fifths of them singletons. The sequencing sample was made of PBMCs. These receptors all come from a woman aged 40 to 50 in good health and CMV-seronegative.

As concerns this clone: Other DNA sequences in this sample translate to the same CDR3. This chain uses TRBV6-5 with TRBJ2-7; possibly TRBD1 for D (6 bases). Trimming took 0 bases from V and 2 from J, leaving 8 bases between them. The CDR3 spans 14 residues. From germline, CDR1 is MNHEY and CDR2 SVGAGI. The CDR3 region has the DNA TGTGCCAGCAGTTACTCGAACAGGGCCTACGAGCAGTACTTC. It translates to CASSYSNRAYEQYF.

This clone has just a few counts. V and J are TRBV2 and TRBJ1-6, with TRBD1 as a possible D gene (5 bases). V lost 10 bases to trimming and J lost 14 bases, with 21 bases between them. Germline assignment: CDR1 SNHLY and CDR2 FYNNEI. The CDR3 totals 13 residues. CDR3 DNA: TGTGCCACCAGCGACAGCAGGCTCGAAGCCCTCCACTTT. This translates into CATSDSRLEALHF.

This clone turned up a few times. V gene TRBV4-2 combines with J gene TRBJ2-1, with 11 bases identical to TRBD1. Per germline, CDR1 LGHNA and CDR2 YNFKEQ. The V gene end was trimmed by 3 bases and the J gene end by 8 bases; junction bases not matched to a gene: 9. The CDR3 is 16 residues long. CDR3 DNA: TGTGCCAGCAGCCAGCCGGGACAGGGGGTGACGTATGAGCAGTTCTTC. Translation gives CASSQPGQGVTYEQFF.

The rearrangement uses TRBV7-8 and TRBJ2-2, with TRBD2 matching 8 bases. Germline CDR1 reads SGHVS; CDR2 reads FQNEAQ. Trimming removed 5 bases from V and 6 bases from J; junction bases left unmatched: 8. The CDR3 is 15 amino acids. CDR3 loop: CASSPSGSGAGELFF. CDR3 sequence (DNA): TGTGCCAGCAGCCCGAGCGGGAGCGGCGCCGGGGAGCTGTTTTTT.

The CDR3 spells CASSRNRGQGREKLFF. CDR3 DNA: TGTGCCAGCAGCAGAAACAGGGGGCAAGGTCGAGAAAAACTGTTTTTT. The chain uses TRBV7-2 and TRBJ1-4; 9 bases map to TRBD1. Trimming removed 5 bases from V and 8 bases from J; junction bases left unmatched: 12. This CDR3 is built from 16 residues. The germline gives CDR1 SGHTA, CDR2 FQGNSA. The full variable domain, with the rest looked up from reference TRBV7-2 and TRBJ1-4, is GAGVSQSPSNKVTEKGKDVELRCDPISGHTALYWYRQSLGQGLEFLIYFQGNSAPDKSGLPSDRFSAERTGGSVSTLTIQRTQQEDSAVYLCASSRNRGQGREKLFFGSGTQLSVL.

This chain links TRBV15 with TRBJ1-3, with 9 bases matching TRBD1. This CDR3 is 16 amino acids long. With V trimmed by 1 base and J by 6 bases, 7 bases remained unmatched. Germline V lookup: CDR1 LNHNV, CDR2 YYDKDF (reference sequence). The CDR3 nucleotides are TGTGCCACCAGCAGAGGGGGGGGACAGGGAGCAAACACCATATATTTT. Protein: CATSRGGGQGANTIYF.

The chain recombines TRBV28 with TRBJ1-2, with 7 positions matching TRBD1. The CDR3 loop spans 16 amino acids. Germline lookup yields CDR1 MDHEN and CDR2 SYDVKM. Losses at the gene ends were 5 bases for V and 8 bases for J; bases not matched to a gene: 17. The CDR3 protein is CASSPLRDSRPEGYTF. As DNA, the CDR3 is TGTGCCAGCAGTCCGCTGAGGGACAGCCGACCGGAGGGCTACACCTTC.

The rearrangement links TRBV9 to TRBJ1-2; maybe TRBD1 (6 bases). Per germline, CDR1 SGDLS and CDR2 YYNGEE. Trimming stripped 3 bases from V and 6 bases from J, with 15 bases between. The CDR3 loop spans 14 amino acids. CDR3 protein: CASSGPPRGHGYTF. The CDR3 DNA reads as TGTGCCAGCAGCGGACCCCCCAGGGGACATGGCTACACCTTC.

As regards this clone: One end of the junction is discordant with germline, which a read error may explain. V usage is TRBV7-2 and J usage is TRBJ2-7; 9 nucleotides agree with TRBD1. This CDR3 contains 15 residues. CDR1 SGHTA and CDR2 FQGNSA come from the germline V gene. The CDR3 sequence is CPSSPTGGSGYEQYF. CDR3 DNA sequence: TGTCCCAGCAGCCCAACAGGGGGCAGTGGTTACGAGCAGTACTTC.

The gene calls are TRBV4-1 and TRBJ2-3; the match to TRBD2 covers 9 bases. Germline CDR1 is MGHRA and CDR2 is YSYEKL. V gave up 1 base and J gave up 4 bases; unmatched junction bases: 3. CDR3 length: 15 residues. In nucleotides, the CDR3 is TGCGCCAGCAGCCAAGTTCTAGCGGGACCAGATACGCAGTATTTT. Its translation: CASSQVLAGPDTQYF.

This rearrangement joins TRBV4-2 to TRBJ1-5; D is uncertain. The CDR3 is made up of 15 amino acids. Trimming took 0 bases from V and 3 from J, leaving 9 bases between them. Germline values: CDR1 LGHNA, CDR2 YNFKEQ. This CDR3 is CASSQDQVVNQPQHF. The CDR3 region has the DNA TGTGCCAGCAGCCAAGATCAGGTCGTCAATCAGCCCCAGCATTTT.

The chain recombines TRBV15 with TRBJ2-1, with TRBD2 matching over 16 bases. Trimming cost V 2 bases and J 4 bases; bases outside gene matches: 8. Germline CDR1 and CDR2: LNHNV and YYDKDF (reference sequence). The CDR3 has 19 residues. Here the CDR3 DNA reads TGTGCCACCAGCAGACTCGGGACTAGCGGGGGGGCTCGATACAATGAGCAGTTCTTC. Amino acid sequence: CATSRLGTSGGARYNEQFF.

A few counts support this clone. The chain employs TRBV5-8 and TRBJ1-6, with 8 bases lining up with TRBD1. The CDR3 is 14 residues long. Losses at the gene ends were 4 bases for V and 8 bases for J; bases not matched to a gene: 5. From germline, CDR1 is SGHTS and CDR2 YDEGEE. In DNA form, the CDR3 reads TGTGCCAGCAGCGTGGGACAGGTCGATTCACCCCTCCACTTT. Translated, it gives CASSVGQVDSPLHF.

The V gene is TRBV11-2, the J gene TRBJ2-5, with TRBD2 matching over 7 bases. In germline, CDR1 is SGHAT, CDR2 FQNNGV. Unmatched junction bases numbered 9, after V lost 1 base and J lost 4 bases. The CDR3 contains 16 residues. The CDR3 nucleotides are TGTGCCAGCAGCTTAGGACGCGCGGGAGTTGGAGAGACCCAGTACTTC. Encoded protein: CASSLGRAGVGETQYF.

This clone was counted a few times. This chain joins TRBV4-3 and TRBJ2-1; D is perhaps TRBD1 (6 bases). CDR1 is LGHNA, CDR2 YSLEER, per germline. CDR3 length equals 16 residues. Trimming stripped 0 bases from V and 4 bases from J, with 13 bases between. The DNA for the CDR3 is TGCGCCAGCAGCCAAGACTCCGGGACACAATACAATGAGCAGTTCTTC. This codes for CASSQDSGTQYNEQFF.